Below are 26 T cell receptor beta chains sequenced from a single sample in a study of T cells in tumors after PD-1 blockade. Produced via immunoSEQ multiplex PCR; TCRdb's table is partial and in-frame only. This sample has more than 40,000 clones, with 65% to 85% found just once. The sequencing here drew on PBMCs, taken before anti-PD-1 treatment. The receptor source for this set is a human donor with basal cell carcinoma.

The CDR3 DNA sequence: TGTGCCAGCAGCTTAGGACAGTGGGAAAAACTGTTTTTT. Translation gives CASSLGQWEKLFF. The chain is built from TRBV7-8 and TRBJ1-4; tentative D call: TRBD1 (5 bases). In germline, CDR1 is SGHVS, CDR2 FQNEAQ. CDR3 size: 13 residues. V dropped 1 base and J dropped 8 bases, with 8 bases sitting between them.

CDR3 sequence reads: CASKGGQGVNQPQHF. CDR3 nucleotide sequence: TGTGCCAGTAAGGGGGGACAGGGCGTCAATCAGCCCCAGCATTTT. V is TRBV19 and J is TRBJ1-5, with 9 positions matching TRBD1. CDR1 is LNHDA and CDR2 is SQIVND in the germline V gene (reference sequence). The CDR3 spans 15 residues. With 7 bases clipped from V and 3 bases from J, the junction kept 7 bases outside the gene matches.

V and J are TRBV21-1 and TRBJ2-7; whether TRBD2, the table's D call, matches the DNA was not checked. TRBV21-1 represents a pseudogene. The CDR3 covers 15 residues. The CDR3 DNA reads TGTGCCAGCAGCAAAGTGCCGAGCCGTACCTACGAGCAGTACTTC. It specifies CASSKVPSRTYEQYF.

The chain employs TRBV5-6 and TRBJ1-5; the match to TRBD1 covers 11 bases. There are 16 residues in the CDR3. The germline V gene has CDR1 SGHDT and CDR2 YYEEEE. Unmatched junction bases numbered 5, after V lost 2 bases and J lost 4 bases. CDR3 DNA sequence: TGTGCCAGCAGCTTAGCGGGACAGGGGGTGAATCAGCCCCAGCATTTT. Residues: CASSLAGQGVNQPQHF.

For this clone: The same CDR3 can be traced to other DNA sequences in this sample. Written as DNA, the CDR3 is TGTGCCAGCAGTCCGGACTCCTATGGCTACACCTTC. Translated: CASSPDSYGYTF. This chain links TRBV28 with TRBJ1-2; no reliable D call. The CDR3 has 12 amino acids. Germline CDR1 and CDR2: MDHEN and SYDVKM. The ends were cut back, 5 bases at V and 4 bases at J, with 8 bases in the middle.

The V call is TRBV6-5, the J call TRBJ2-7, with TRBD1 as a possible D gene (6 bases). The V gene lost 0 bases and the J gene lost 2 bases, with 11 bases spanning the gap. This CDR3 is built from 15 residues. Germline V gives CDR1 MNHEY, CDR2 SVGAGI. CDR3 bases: TGTGCCAGCAGTTACTCGCCAAGGGGGACCTACGAGCAGTACTTC. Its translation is CASSYSPRGTYEQYF.

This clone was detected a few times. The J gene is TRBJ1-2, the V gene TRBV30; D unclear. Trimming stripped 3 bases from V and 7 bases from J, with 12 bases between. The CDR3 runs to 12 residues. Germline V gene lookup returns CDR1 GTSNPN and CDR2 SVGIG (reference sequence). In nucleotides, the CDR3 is TGTGCCTGGAGCTGGGTGTCGGGTGGCTACACCTTC. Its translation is CAWSWVSGGYTF.

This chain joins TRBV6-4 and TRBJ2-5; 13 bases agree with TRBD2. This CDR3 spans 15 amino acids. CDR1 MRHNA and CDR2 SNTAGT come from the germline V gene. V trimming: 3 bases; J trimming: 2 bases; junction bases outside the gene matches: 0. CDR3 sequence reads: CASSELAGGQETQYF. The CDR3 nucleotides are TGTGCCAGCAGTGAACTAGCGGGGGGGCAAGAGACCCAGTACTTC.

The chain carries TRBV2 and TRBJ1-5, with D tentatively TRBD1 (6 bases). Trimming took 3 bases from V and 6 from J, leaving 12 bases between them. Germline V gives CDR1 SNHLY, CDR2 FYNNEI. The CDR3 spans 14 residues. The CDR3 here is CASSEKGGRQPQHF. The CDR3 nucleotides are TGTGCCAGCAGTGAGAAAGGGGGGCGTCAGCCCCAGCATTTT. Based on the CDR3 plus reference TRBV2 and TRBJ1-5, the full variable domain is EPEVTQTPSHQVTQMGQEVILRCVPISNHLYFYWYRQILGQKVEFLVSFYNNEISEKSEIFDDQFSVERPDGSNFTLKIRSTKLEDSAMYFCASSEKGGRQPQHFGDGTRLSIL.

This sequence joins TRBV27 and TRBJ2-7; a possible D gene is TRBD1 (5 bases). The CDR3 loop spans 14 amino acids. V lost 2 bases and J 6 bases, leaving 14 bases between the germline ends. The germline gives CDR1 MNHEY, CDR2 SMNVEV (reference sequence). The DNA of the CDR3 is TGTGCCAGCAGTTTAAGGGGTTTCTTCCCCGAGCAGTACTTC. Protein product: CASSLRGFFPEQYF.

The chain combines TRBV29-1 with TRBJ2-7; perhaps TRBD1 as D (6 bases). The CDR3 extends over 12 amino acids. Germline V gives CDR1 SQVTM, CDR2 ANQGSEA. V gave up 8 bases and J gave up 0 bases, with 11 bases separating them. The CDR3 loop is CSTGRSSYEQYF. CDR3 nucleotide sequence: TGCAGCACAGGGAGAAGCTCCTACGAGCAGTACTTC.

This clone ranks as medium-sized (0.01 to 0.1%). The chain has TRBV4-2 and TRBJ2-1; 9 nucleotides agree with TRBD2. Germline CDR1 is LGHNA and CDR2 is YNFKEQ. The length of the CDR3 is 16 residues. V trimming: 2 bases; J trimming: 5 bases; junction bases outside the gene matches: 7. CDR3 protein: CASSQTERGVNNEQFF. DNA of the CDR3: TGTGCCAGCAGCCAAACGGAGCGGGGGGTGAACAATGAGCAGTTCTTC.

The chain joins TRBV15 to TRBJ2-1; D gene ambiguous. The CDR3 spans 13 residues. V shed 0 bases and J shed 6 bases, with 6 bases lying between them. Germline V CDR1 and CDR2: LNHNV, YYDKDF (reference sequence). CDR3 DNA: TGTGCCACCAGCAGAGAAGTCGCCAATGAGCAGTTCTTC. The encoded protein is CATSREVANEQFF.

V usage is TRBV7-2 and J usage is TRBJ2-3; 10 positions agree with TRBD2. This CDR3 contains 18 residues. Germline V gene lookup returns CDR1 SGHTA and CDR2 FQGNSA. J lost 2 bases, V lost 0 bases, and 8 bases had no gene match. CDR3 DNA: TGTGCCAGCAGCTTAGCATTAAGGAGCGGGGGGGCCACAGATACGCAGTATTTT. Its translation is CASSLALRSGGATDTQYF. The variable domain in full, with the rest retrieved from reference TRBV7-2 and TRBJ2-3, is GAGVSQSPSNKVTEKGKDVELRCDPISGHTALYWYRQSLGQGLEFLIYFQGNSAPDKSGLPSDRFSAERTGGSVSTLTIQRTQQEDSAVYLCASSLALRSGGATDTQYFGPGTRLTVL.

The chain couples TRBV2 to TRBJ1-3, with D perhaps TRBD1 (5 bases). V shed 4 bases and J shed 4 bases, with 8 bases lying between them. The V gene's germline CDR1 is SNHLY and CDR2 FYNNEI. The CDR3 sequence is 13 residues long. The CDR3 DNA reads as TGTGCCAGCAGTGGAGGGGACGGAAACACCATATATTTT. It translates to CASSGGDGNTIYF.

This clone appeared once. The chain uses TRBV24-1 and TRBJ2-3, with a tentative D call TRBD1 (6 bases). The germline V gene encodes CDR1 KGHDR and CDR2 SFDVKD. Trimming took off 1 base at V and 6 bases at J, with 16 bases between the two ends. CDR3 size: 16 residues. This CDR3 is CATSDFSQGRADTQYF. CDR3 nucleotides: TGTGCCACCAGTGATTTCTCCCAGGGGCGGGCGGATACGCAGTATTTT.

The CDR3 sequence: CASSLTGDREYNEQFF. The CDR3 nucleotides are TGTGCCAGCAGCTTGACGGGGGACAGAGAATACAATGAGCAGTTCTTC. The V call is TRBV7-6, the J call TRBJ2-1, with D maybe TRBD1 (7 bases). The V end was cut by 3 bases, the J end by 4 bases, with 16 bases between. Per the germline V gene, CDR1 is SGHVS and CDR2 is FNYEAQ. The length of the CDR3 is 16 residues.

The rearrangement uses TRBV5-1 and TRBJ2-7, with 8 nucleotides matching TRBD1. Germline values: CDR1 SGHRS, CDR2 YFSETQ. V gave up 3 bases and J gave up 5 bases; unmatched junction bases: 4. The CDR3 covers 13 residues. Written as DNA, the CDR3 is TGCGCCAGCAGCTCAGGGGGCAGCCACGAGCAGTACTTC. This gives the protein CASSSGGSHEQYF.

The CDR3, as DNA: TGTGCCAGCAGTTTGAGGGGGGGGCCCAATGAGCAGTTCTTC. Its translation: CASSLRGGPNEQFF. The rearrangement links TRBV27 to TRBJ2-1, with D tentatively TRBD2 (7 bases). CDR3 size: 14 residues. Per germline, CDR1 MNHEY and CDR2 SMNVEV (reference sequence). The V and J ends lost 3 bases and 6 bases respectively, with 12 bases between them.

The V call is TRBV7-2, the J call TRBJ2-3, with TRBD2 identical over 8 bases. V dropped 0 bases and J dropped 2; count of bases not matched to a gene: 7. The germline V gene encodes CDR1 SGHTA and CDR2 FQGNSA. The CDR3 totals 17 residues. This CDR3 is CASSLASIAGYTDTQYF. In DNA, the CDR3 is TGTGCCAGCAGCTTAGCGTCAATAGCGGGGTACACAGATACGCAGTATTTT. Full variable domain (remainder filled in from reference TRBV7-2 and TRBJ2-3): GAGVSQSPSNKVTEKGKDVELRCDPISGHTALYWYRQSLGQGLEFLIYFQGNSAPDKSGLPSDRFSAERTGGSVSTLTIQRTQQEDSAVYLCASSLASIAGYTDTQYFGPGTRLTVL.

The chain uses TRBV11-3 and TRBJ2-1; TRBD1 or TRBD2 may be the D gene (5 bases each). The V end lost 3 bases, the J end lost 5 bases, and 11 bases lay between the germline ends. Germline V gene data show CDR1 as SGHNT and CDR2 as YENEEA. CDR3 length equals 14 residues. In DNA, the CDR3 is TGTGCCAGCAGCTTCGGGACCAACGACAATGAGCAGTTCTTC. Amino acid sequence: CASSFGTNDNEQFF.

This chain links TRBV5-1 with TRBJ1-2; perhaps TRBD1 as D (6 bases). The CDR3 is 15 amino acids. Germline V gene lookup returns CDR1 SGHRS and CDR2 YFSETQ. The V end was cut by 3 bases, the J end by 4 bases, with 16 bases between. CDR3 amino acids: CASSSNRVFGYGYTF. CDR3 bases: TGCGCCAGCAGCTCAAACAGGGTTTTCGGCTATGGCTACACCTTC.

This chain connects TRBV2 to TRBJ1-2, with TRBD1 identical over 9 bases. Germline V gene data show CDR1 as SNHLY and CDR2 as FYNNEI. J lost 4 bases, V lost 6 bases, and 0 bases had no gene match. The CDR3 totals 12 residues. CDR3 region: CASRTGGYGYTF. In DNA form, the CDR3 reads TGTGCCAGCAGGACAGGGGGCTATGGCTACACCTTC.

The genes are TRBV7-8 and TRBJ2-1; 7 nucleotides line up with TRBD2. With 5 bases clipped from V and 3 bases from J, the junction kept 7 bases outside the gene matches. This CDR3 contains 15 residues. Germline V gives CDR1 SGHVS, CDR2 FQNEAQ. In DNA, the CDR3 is TGTGCCAGCAGCCAGCGGGGCTCTATCTACAATGAGCAGTTCTTC. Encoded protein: CASSQRGSIYNEQFF.

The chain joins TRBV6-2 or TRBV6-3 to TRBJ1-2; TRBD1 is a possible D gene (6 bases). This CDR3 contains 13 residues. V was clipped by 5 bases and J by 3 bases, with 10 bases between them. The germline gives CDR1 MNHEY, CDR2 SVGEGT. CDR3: CASSQGFYYGYTF. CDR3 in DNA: TGTGCCAGCAGTCAGGGGTTCTACTATGGCTACACCTTC.

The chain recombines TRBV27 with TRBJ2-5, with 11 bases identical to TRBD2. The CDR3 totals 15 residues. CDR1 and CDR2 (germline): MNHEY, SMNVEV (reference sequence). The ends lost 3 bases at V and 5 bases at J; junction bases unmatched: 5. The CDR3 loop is CASSFSGGAPETQYF. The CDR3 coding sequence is TGTGCCAGCAGTTTTAGCGGGGGGGCCCCCGAGACCCAGTACTTC.